This T cell receptor beta chain was captured in a study of tumor and adjacent non-tumor tissue in lung cancer. No cell sorting was done before RNA was extracted from the tissue. Chemotherapy-naive patients with new lung cancer underwent thoracic surgery in China, August–November 2014. TCRbeta libraries were built with three rounds of nested PCR, modified from ARM-PCR. MiXCR was run by TCRdb on the multiplex PCR reads, yielding one entry per CDR3 protein. The sample yields just over 200,000 distinct CDR3 sequences, about 71% seen once. This clonotype has at least ten counts. The antigen is undetermined. Study results and caveats: Shorter survival was associated with higher TCR diversity in tumors. Significantly higher TCR diversity was found in tumor than normal lung. In normal lung, the top 100 clones were significantly more dominant than in tumor.

There are 14 residues in the CDR3. The germline V gene has CDR1 DFQATT and CDR2 SNEGSKA (reference sequence). Trimming took off 0 bases at V and 4 bases at J, with 10 bases between the two ends. This chain joins TRBV20-1 and TRBJ1-5; D is unclear. Sequenced sample: lung tumor tissue. This clonotype originated in a man aged 55-75 years with non-small cell lung cancer. Written as DNA, the CDR3 is TGCAGTGCTAGAGATGCGGGGATTAATCAGCCCCAGCATTTT. Translating it yields CSARDAGINQPQHF.